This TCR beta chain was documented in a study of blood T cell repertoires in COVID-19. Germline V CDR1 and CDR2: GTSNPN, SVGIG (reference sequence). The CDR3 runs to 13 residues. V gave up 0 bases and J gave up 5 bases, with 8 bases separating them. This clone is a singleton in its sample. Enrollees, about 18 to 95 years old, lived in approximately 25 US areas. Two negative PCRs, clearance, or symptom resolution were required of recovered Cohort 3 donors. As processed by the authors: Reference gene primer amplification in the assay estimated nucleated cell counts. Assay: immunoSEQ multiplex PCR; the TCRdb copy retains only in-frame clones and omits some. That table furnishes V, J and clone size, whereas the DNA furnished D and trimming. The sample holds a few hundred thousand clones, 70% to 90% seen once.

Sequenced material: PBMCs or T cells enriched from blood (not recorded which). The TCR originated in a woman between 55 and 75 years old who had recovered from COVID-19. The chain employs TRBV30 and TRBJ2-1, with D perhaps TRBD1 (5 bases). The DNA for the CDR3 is TGTGCCTGGAGTGTAACAGGTAACAATGAGCAGTTCTTC. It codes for CAWSVTGNNEQFF.